This entry lists 15 T cell receptor beta chains sequenced from one sample in a study of cytomegalovirus exposure and HLA in healthy donors. 13 Jbeta primers and 60 Vbeta primers were used for the PCR. TCRdb's table, derived via immunoSEQ multiplex PCR, lists solely in-frame clones and lacks some. This repertoire shows approximately 190,000 clones, 80% to 85% found once; its top ten account for approximately 6.5%. Sequenced: PBMCs. These TCRs come from a woman aged 45-65 years in good health and CMV-seropositive.

The chain couples TRBV29-1 to TRBJ1-2, with TRBD1 matching over 9 bases. The CDR3 runs 13 residues. The germline CDR1 and CDR2 sequences are SQVTM and ANQGSEA. J gave up 8 bases and V 4 bases, and 8 bases lay outside the gene matches. CDR3 protein: CSVGEGQGGGYTF. In DNA form, the CDR3 reads TGCAGCGTTGGTGAGGGACAGGGAGGCGGCTACACCTTC.

The chain carries TRBV11-2 and TRBJ1-1; the D is unclear. Trimming cost V 1 base and J 3 bases, with 6 bases left between them. The CDR3 contains 13 residues. Per germline, CDR1 SGHAT and CDR2 FQNNGV. CDR3 coding DNA: TGTGCCAGCAGCTTAGTTCGGGACACTGAAGCTTTCTTT. This encodes CASSLVRDTEAFF.

This clone has a single count. The chain uses TRBV29-1 and TRBJ1-2; 9 bases fit TRBD1. The CDR3 length is 13 residues. From germline, CDR1 is SQVTM and CDR2 ANQGSEA. The V segment lost 7 bases and the J segment 8 bases; nucleotides outside the gene matches: 11. CDR3 protein: CSAGEGQGGGYTF. In nucleotides, the CDR3 is TGCAGCGCTGGTGAGGGACAGGGAGGCGGCTACACCTTC.

V usage is TRBV2 and J usage is TRBJ2-5; 9 positions agree with TRBD2. V trimming: 4 bases; J trimming: 5 bases; junction bases outside the gene matches: 2. The length of the CDR3 is 13 residues. Germline assignment: CDR1 SNHLY and CDR2 FYNNEI. CDR3 protein: CASSAGLAETQYF. CDR3 bases: TGTGCCAGCAGTGCCGGACTAGCGGAGACCCAGTACTTC.

This rearrangement joins TRBV7-2 to TRBJ2-5; possible D gene TRBD2, 6 bases. The ends were cut back, 1 base at V and 1 base at J, with 10 bases in the middle. Per germline, CDR1 SGHTA and CDR2 FQGNSA. The CDR3 spans 15 residues. CDR3 sequence reads: CASSLVWGVQETQYF. The CDR3 coding sequence is TGTGCCAGCAGCTTAGTTTGGGGGGTCCAAGAGACCCAGTACTTC.

Regarding this clone: Other nucleotide sequences in the sample specify the same CDR3. The genes are TRBV7-9 and TRBJ1-2; 9 bases fit TRBD1. Trimming removed 6 bases from V and 5 bases from J; junction bases left unmatched: 7. Germline V lookup: CDR1 SEHNR, CDR2 FQNEAQ (reference sequence). The CDR3 has 14 residues. CDR3 sequence (DNA): TGTGCCAGCAGTCCGCCGGGACAGGGTTATGGCTACACCTTC. It codes for CASSPPGQGYGYTF.

The V gene is TRBV15, the J gene TRBJ2-7; TRBD2 matches at 8 bases. CDR1 and CDR2 from the germline V gene are LNHNV and YYDKDF (reference sequence). The CDR3 totals 13 residues. The junction had 3 bases not matched to a gene; V was cut back by 5 bases and J by 3 bases. The DNA of the CDR3 is TGTGCCACCAGCGGTGCGGGAGGCTACGAGCAGTACTTC. Residues: CATSGAGGYEQYF.

This clone showed up just once. The chain has TRBV6-4 and TRBJ2-3; D ambiguous. The V gene lost 3 bases and the J gene lost 5 bases, with 18 bases spanning the gap. CDR1 and CDR2 from the germline V gene are MRHNA and SNTAGT. CDR3 length: 16 amino acids. The CDR3 bases are TGTGCCAGCAGTGATTGGCTAGACTCGTCCGGAGATACGCAGTATTTT. It specifies CASSDWLDSSGDTQYF.

The CDR3 coding sequence is TGTGCCAGCAGCGGACAAACTAATGAGCAGTTCTTC. Protein product: CASSGQTNEQFF. This chain uses TRBV6-5 with TRBJ2-1, with D perhaps matching TRBD1 (5 bases). Germline loops: CDR1 MNHEY, CDR2 SVGAGI. This CDR3 comprises 12 residues. The V end lost 6 bases, the J end lost 7 bases, and 10 bases lay between the germline ends.

The rearrangement joins TRBV27 to TRBJ2-1; 9 bases agree with TRBD2. J lost 3 bases, V lost 2 bases, and 8 bases had no gene match. The CDR3 consists of 17 residues. Germline-derived CDR1 and CDR2 are MNHEY and SMNVEV (reference sequence). The CDR3 is CASSLRWLAGLYNEQFF. DNA for the CDR3: TGTGCCAGCAGTTTAAGGTGGCTAGCGGGACTCTACAATGAGCAGTTCTTC.

V and J are TRBV18 and TRBJ2-1; weak D call: TRBD1 (5 bases). The CDR3 extends over 14 amino acids. Germline loops: CDR1 KGHSH, CDR2 LQKENI. Trimming stripped 3 bases from V and 6 bases from J, with 12 bases between. CDR3 amino acids: CASSPSRVGNEQFF. DNA for the CDR3: TGTGCCAGCTCACCTTCCAGGGTGGGCAATGAGCAGTTCTTC.

With respect to this clone: A read error may account for a junction end that differs from germline. The rearrangement links TRBV7-3 to TRBJ2-6; D is possibly TRBD1 (6 bases). From germline, CDR1 is SGHTA and CDR2 FQGTGA. This CDR3 region has 15 residues. The DNA of the CDR3 is TGTGCCAGCAGCGTTGGGGGCCCTGGGGCCAACGGCCTGACTTTC. Translating gives CASSVGGPGANGLTF. The whole variable domain, filled in from reference TRBV7-3 and TRBJ2-6, reads GAGVSQTPSNKVTEKGKYVELRCDPISGHTALYWYRQSLGQGPEFLIYFQGTGAADDSGLPNDRFFAVRPEGSVSTLKIQRTERGDSAVYLCASSVGGPGANGLTFGAGSRLTVL.

This chain joins TRBV2 and TRBJ1-4; no firm D call. The CDR3 has 13 residues. V was clipped by 9 bases and J by 0 bases, with 8 bases between them. Looked up from germline, CDR1 is SNHLY and CDR2 is FYNNEI. The CDR3 DNA reads as TGTGCCAGTTCGCCAGCAACTAATGAAAAACTGTTTTTT. Its translation: CASSPATNEKLFF.

The V gene is TRBV28, the J gene TRBJ2-4; a weak D match, TRBD1 (5 bases). Trimming took 5 bases from V and 8 from J, leaving 16 bases between them. The CDR3 sequence is 14 residues long. Germline-derived CDR1 and CDR2 are MDHEN and SYDVKM. This CDR3 is CASSGAETAYIQYF. The CDR3, as DNA: TGTGCCAGCAGTGGGGCCGAGACAGCCTACATTCAGTACTTC. The whole variable domain, filled in from reference TRBV28 and TRBJ2-4, reads DVKVTQSSRYLVKRTGEKVFLECVQDMDHENMFWYRQDPGLGLRLIYFSYDVKMKEKGDIPEGYSVSREKKERFSLILESASTNQTSMYLCASSGAETAYIQYFGAGTRLSVL.

This chain links TRBV28 with TRBJ1-5; perhaps TRBD1 as D (5 bases). This CDR3 has 15 amino acids. V dropped 7 bases and J dropped 0 bases, with 13 bases sitting between them. Germline V CDR1 and CDR2: MDHEN, SYDVKM. The chain's CDR3 is CASTIGGTSNQPQHF. CDR3 DNA: TGTGCCAGCACCATCGGGGGGACTAGCAATCAGCCCCAGCATTTT.